The 10 T cell receptor beta chains reported below all come from one sample, sequenced in a study of identical twins. TCRdb processed the 5' RACE reads anew with MiXCR; each CDR3 protein has one entry. The data hold 230,000 or so distinct CDR3 sequences, with about 9% observed a single time. The sample also formed part of further work on yellow fever vaccine responses in identical twins.

The source material was CD8+ T cells sorted from blood. The receptors here all came from a woman between 18 and 29 years old in good health.

This clonotype was observed a few times. This sequence joins TRBV19 and TRBJ2-1, with 9 bases aligning to TRBD1. The trim removed 10 bases at V and 7 bases at J, leaving 8 bases unmatched. The CDR3 runs to 13 residues. CDR1 is LNHDA, CDR2 SQIVND, per germline (reference sequence). The CDR3 sequence is CATTGGIGNEQFF. The DNA for the CDR3 is TGTGCCACCACAGGGGGCATCGGGAATGAGCAGTTCTTC.

In nucleotides, the CDR3 is TGTGCCAGCAGGCAACAAGAGAACACTGAAGCTTTCTTT. Encoded protein: CASRQQENTEAFF. The chain couples TRBV28 to TRBJ1-1; D uncertain. From germline, CDR1 is MDHEN and CDR2 SYDVKM. The CDR3 runs 13 residues. The V end lost 6 bases, the J end lost 1 base, and 9 bases lay between the germline ends.

This clonotype was counted only a few times. The V and J genes are TRBV27 and TRBJ2-7; the match to TRBD1 covers 11 bases. This CDR3 region has 15 residues. J gave up 2 bases and V 5 bases, and 5 bases lay outside the gene matches. Germline CDR1 and CDR2: MNHEY and SMNVEV (reference sequence). The CDR3 here is CASSIAGQGAYEQYF. The DNA for the CDR3 is TGTGCCAGCAGTATCGCGGGACAGGGGGCCTACGAGCAGTACTTC.

The CDR3 region is CASSQRADIPGELFF. DNA of the CDR3: TGTGCCAGCAGTCAAAGGGCGGACATCCCCGGGGAGCTGTTTTTT. The chain joins TRBV12-3 or TRBV12-4 to TRBJ2-2; TRBD1 might be the D (5 bases). This CDR3 has 15 residues. Trimming removed 5 bases from V and 6 bases from J, with 16 bases in between.

This clonotype showed up just a few times. This rearrangement joins TRBV29-1 to TRBJ2-7; 10 bases fit TRBD2. The CDR3 runs to 13 residues. CDR1 and CDR2 from the germline V gene are SQVTM and ANQGSEA. Losses at the gene ends were 6 bases for V and 3 bases for J; bases not matched to a gene: 5. CDR3: CSVALAGDYEQYF. Written as DNA, the CDR3 is TGCAGCGTCGCGCTAGCGGGGGACTACGAGCAGTACTTC.

This clonotype was observed once. This chain connects TRBV6-6 to TRBJ2-1; no clear D gene. The V end lost 4 bases, the J end lost 8 bases, and 6 bases lay between the germline ends. Germline lookup yields CDR1 MNHNY and CDR2 SVGAGI (reference sequence). The CDR3 loop spans 11 amino acids. In DNA, the CDR3 is TGTGCCAGCAGTTTTCCCGATGAGCAGTTCTTC. It encodes CASSFPDEQFF.

This clonotype has at least ten counts. This chain connects TRBV7-9 to TRBJ2-3, with D perhaps TRBD1 (5 bases). The germline V gene has CDR1 SEHNR and CDR2 FQNEAQ (reference sequence). The CDR3 has 15 amino acids. Deletions cut 5 bases from V and 0 bases from J, with 12 bases between. The CDR3 region has the DNA TGTGCCAGCAGCCCCCGACAGACCAGCACAGATACGCAGTATTTT. The encoded protein is CASSPRQTSTDTQYF.

This clonotype was observed a handful of times. The CDR3, as DNA: TGTGCCAGCAGTCCCGTAGGTGGGACTAGGTGGAGAGAGACCCAGTACTTC. As protein: CASSPVGGTRWRETQYF. The V call is TRBV6-1, the J call TRBJ2-5, with 8 bases lining up with TRBD2. The germline V gene encodes CDR1 MNHNS and CDR2 SASEGT. The CDR3 has 17 amino acids. The J segment lost 4 bases and the V segment lost 5 bases, leaving 15 bases of the junction unmatched.

This clonotype was detected only a few times. The genes are TRBV27 and TRBJ2-1, with D uncertain. V was trimmed by 6 bases and J by 5 bases, leaving 14 bases between them. Germline values: CDR1 MNHEY, CDR2 SMNVEV (reference sequence). The CDR3 is 14 residues long. The CDR3 spells CASSPGSGNNEQFF. The CDR3 DNA reads TGTGCCAGCAGCCCCGGCTCAGGTAACAATGAGCAGTTCTTC.

This chain links TRBV30 with TRBJ2-7, with TRBD1 matching over 7 bases. This CDR3 contains 12 residues. CDR1 is GTSNPN, CDR2 SVGIG, per germline (reference sequence). V trimming: 4 bases; J trimming: 5 bases; junction bases outside the gene matches: 5. This chain's CDR3 is CAWKGTEDEQYF. DNA for the CDR3: TGTGCCTGGAAGGGGACAGAAGACGAGCAGTACTTC.